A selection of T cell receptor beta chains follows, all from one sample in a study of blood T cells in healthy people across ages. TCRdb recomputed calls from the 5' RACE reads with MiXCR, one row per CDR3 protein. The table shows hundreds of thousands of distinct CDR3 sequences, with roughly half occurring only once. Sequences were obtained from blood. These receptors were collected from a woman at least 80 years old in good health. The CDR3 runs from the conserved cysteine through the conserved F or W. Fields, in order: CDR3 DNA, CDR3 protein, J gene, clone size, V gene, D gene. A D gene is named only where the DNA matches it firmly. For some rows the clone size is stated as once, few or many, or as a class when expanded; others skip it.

TGTGCCAGCCATTTGAGAGGGGGAGGTACCGGGGAGCTGTTTTTT,CASHLRGGGTGELFF,TRBJ2-2,.,TRBV27,.
TGTGCCAGCAGCATGGGAGGTGGCTACACCTTC,CASSMGGGYTF,TRBJ1-2,.,TRBV11-2,.
TGTGCCAGCCAGACAGGGGTCGGCACAGATACGCAGTATTTT,CASQTGVGTDTQYF,TRBJ2-3,many,TRBV27,TRBD1
TGTGCCGGGACAAGCGGGAGAGGGATTATGGATACGCAGTATTTT,CAGTSGRGIMDTQYF,TRBJ2-3,.,TRBV7-2,TRBD2
TGTGCCAGCAGACGGGACAGGCCCAATGAGCAGTTCTTC,CASRRDRPNEQFF,TRBJ2-1,.,TRBV12-3/TRBV12-4,TRBD1
TGTGCCAGCACCCATGGGACAGGGCCTTCGACTTTCTATGGCTACACCTTC,CASTHGTGPSTFYGYTF,TRBJ1-2,.,TRBV6-1,TRBD1
TGTGCCAGCTCATTGTGGCGGTCCGAGTACACTGAGCAGTTCTTC,CASSLWRSEYTEQFF,TRBJ2-1,.,TRBV27,.
TGTGCCATCAGTGAAATCATTAGCTACGAGCAGTACTTC,CAISEIISYEQYF,TRBJ2-7,.,TRBV10-3,.
TGTGCCAGCAGCCAAGTGGCGTCGGTGATCACAGATACGCAGTATTTT,CASSQVASVITDTQYF,TRBJ2-3,.,TRBV4-2,.
TGTGCCAGCAGCCCCGTAGCGGGGGGGAGCTACAATGAGCAGTTCTTC,CASSPVAGGSYNEQFF,TRBJ2-1,many,TRBV7-2,TRBD2
TGCGCCAGCAGTCAGGGGCCATCCTACGAGCAGTACTTC,CASSQGPSYEQYF,TRBJ2-7,many,TRBV5-1,.
TGTGCCAGCAGTTCCAGGGGGGTGAACACTGAAGCTTTCTTT,CASSSRGVNTEAFF,TRBJ1-1,.,TRBV27,TRBD1
TGTGCCAGCACTACCGGGTTCTTTTCCTACAATGAGCAGTACTTC,CASTTGFFSYNEQYF,TRBJ2-7,once,TRBV6-5,.
TGTGCCAGCAGCGTAGTTAGGACCTATCAGCCCCAGCATTTT,CASSVVRTYQPQHF,TRBJ1-5,.,TRBV9,.
TGCAGTGCCTCCCAGGAGGCGGGAGGGCCTTACGAGCAGTACTTC,CSASQEAGGPYEQYF,TRBJ2-7,.,TRBV20-1,TRBD2
TGTGCCAGCAGCGCCAGCCCCAAAATCCACGCTGAAGCTTTCTTT,CASSASPKIHAEAFF,TRBJ1-1,few,TRBV9,.
TGTGCCACCAGTGACCAGCGGGGGCCCATACGCACAGATACGCAGTATTTT,CATSDQRGPIRTDTQYF,TRBJ2-3,.,TRBV24-1,TRBD2
TGTGCCAGCAGTGACGCGGAGCCCATGACCCAGTACTTC,CASSDAEPMTQYF,TRBJ2-5,many,TRBV6-5,.
TGTGCCAGCAGCCCGGGACCCTTTGGCGGGGAGCTGTTTTTT,CASSPGPFGGELFF,TRBJ2-2,.,TRBV5-4,.
TGTGCCAGCAGTTTTCGGACAGGGCCCTCCTACAATGAGCAGTTCTTC,CASSFRTGPSYNEQFF,TRBJ2-1,.,TRBV12-3/TRBV12-4,TRBD1
TGCGCCAGCAGCAAGGACAGGTCGCGGGAAAAACTGTTTTTT,CASSKDRSREKLFF,TRBJ1-4,once,TRBV5-1,TRBD1
TGTGCCATCAGTGCTGGAGCGGGTTACAATGAGCAGTTCTTC,CAISAGAGYNEQFF,TRBJ2-1,few,TRBV10-3,.
TGTGCCAGCACCACTTGGGACAGGAAGAATGAGCAGTTCTTC,CASTTWDRKNEQFF,TRBJ2-1,.,TRBV12-3/TRBV12-4,TRBD1
TGCAGTGCTAGAGATTGGGGACGAGCTCAGTATTTT,CSARDWGRAQYF,TRBJ2-3,.,TRBV20-1,.
TGCAGTGCTCCATCCGACAGAAAAAACATTCAGTACTTC,CSAPSDRKNIQYF,TRBJ2-4,.,TRBV20-1,.
TGTGCCAGCAGTTTAAAACTGACAGGGCCTTATTCAGGCTACACCTTC,CASSLKLTGPYSGYTF,TRBJ1-2,.,TRBV27,TRBD1
TGTGCCAGCGGCTCAGGGCTTACCTACAATGAGCAGTTCTTC,CASGSGLTYNEQFF,TRBJ2-1,few,TRBV28,.
TGTGCCAGCAGTTGGAGATCGGGGCCAACGGTCCACGAGCAGTACTTC,CASSWRSGPTVHEQYF,TRBJ2-7,.,TRBV28,.
TGTGCCAGCAGCGTACTAGATGTAGATACGCAGTATTTT,CASSVLDVDTQYF,TRBJ2-3,.,TRBV9,.
TGTGCCAGCAGTGTCCGCGGGGGGAACTACAATGAGCAGTTCTTC,CASSVRGGNYNEQFF,TRBJ2-1,.,TRBV27,TRBD2
TGCAGTGCTGGTGGCCCCTGGCAACCCACCGGGGAGCTGTTTTTT,CSAGGPWQPTGELFF,TRBJ2-2,.,TRBV20-1,.
TGCGCCAGCAGCTTGAATTCGGGGACGGGGACCCAGTACTTC,CASSLNSGTGTQYF,TRBJ2-5,.,TRBV5-1,.
TGTGCCAGCAGCTTCTCGGGACAGGGGATGGATACGCAGTATTTT,CASSFSGQGMDTQYF,TRBJ2-3,many,TRBV7-3,TRBD1
TGCGCCAGCAGCTATGGAGGCGGGGAGAACCACTACGAGCAGTACTTC,CASSYGGGENHYEQYF,TRBJ2-7,.,TRBV5-1,.
TGTGCCAGCAGCTCCGACTGCAAGCAGTACTTC,CASSSDCKQYF,TRBJ2-7,few,TRBV7-2,.
TGTGCCAGCATCAGCCGGGACACGCGGCCAGATACGCAGTATTTT,CASISRDTRPDTQYF,TRBJ2-3,many,TRBV7-9,.
TGCGCCAGCAGCCAAGAAGAGGACCTCGGGAATTCACCCCTCCACTTT,CASSQEEDLGNSPLHF,TRBJ1-6,.,TRBV4-1,.